This paragraph reports one T cell receptor beta chain. Its target is not known. These data belong to a study of cytomegalovirus exposure and HLA in healthy donors. PCR involved 60 Vbeta and 13 Jbeta primers. TCRdb keeps only in-frame clones here, not all; method: immunoSEQ multiplex PCR. The table has some 200,000 clones, roughly 74% seen once. Points from the study as a whole: Relative to equally common others, HLA-associated TCR beta chains showed greater clonal expansion in a later analysis. The likely origin of a cluster of highly shared sequence variants was a sequencing artifact.

The CDR3 sequence is 15 residues long. Trimming stripped 5 bases from V and 3 bases from J, with 14 bases between. Germline V gene lookup returns CDR1 SGHAT and CDR2 FQNNGV. Sequenced material: PBMCs. The V call is TRBV11-2, the J call TRBJ2-1, with unresolved D. This TCR was sampled from a female donor in good health and CMV-seronegative. Here the CDR3 DNA reads TGTGCCAGCAGCCCCCTATCCGTGCGCTACAATGAGCAGTTCTTC. Its translation is CASSPLSVRYNEQFF.